This is a list of T cell receptor beta chains from one sample in a study of PD-L1 blockade in urothelial cancer. Some clones are missing from TCRdb's copy, which holds only in-frame ones; the method was immunoSEQ multiplex PCR. Seen here are about 50,000 clones, around 74% observed once, and the top ten hold more than 9%. Sequences were derived from PBMCs, sampled around atezolizumab (anti-PD-L1) treatment. The receptors were sampled from a man between 65 and 85 years old with urothelial cancer. Each CDR3 is given with its conserved first and last residue. Each record gives: D gene, J gene, clone size, V gene, CDR3 protein, CDR3 DNA. The D gene is left open where the match is weak. Some rows mark clone size as missing; the rest say once, few, many or name a class of expanded clone.

D gene: -; J gene: TRBJ1-5; clone size: few; V gene: TRBV6-4; CDR3 protein: CASSKDSNQPQHF; CDR3 DNA: TGTGCCAGCAGTAAAGACAGTAATCAGCCCCAGCATTTT
D gene: TRBD2; J gene: TRBJ2-3; clone size: once; V gene: TRBV4-1; CDR3 protein: CASSQASGRWDTQYF; CDR3 DNA: TGCGCCAGCAGCCAAGCTAGCGGGAGATGGGATACGCAGTATTTT
D gene: TRBD2; J gene: TRBJ2-1; clone size: -; V gene: TRBV11-2; CDR3 protein: CASSLGRAGGIYNEQFF; CDR3 DNA: TGTGCCAGCAGCTTAGGCAGAGCGGGAGGGATCTACAATGAGCAGTTCTTC
D gene: TRBD1; J gene: TRBJ1-4; clone size: -; V gene: TRBV5-1; CDR3 protein: CASSDRDSPPDRTTNEKLFF; CDR3 DNA: TGCGCCAGCAGCGACCGGGACAGCCCACCCGACCGAACAACTAATGAAAAACTGTTTTTT
D gene: -; J gene: TRBJ2-7; clone size: once; V gene: TRBV18; CDR3 protein: CASSPKAGSYEQYF; CDR3 DNA: TGTGCCAGCTCACCTAAAGCAGGGTCCTACGAGCAGTACTTC
D gene: -; J gene: TRBJ2-1; clone size: -; V gene: TRBV28; CDR3 protein: CASSLGGGLVNEQFF; CDR3 DNA: TGTGCCAGCAGTTTAGGGGGAGGTCTTGTGAATGAGCAGTTCTTC
D gene: TRBD1; J gene: TRBJ2-2; clone size: many; V gene: TRBV29-1; CDR3 protein: CSTGTDDTGELFF; CDR3 DNA: TGCAGCACCGGGACAGATGACACCGGGGAGCTGTTTTTT
D gene: TRBD1; J gene: TRBJ2-1; clone size: -; V gene: TRBV7-2; CDR3 protein: CASSQWTGPYNEQFF; CDR3 DNA: TGTGCCAGCAGCCAGTGGACAGGGCCCTACAATGAGCAGTTCTTC
D gene: -; J gene: TRBJ2-5; clone size: once; V gene: TRBV30; CDR3 protein: CAWSWGGLGPQYF; CDR3 DNA: TGTGCCTGGTCATGGGGGGGCCTGGGGCCCCAGTACTTC
D gene: TRBD2; J gene: TRBJ2-1; clone size: once; V gene: TRBV5-1; CDR3 protein: CASSLAATSADYNEQFF; CDR3 DNA: TGCGCCAGCAGCTTGGCGGCTACTAGCGCCGACTACAATGAGCAGTTCTTC
D gene: -; J gene: TRBJ1-1; clone size: once; V gene: TRBV6-5; CDR3 protein: CASRGPGQSAEAFF; CDR3 DNA: TGTGCCAGCAGAGGGCCAGGGCAATCGGCTGAAGCTTTCTTT
D gene: -; J gene: TRBJ1-1; clone size: once; V gene: TRBV25-1; CDR3 protein: CASSESGRGWNTEAFF; CDR3 DNA: TGTGCCAGCAGTGAATCCGGAAGGGGTTGGAACACTGAAGCTTTCTTT
D gene: TRBD1; J gene: TRBJ2-6; clone size: -; V gene: TRBV7-9; CDR3 protein: CASSLVGTAILSGANVLTF; CDR3 DNA: TGTGCCAGCAGCTTAGTAGGGACAGCCATTCTTTCTGGGGCCAACGTCCTGACTTTC
D gene: TRBD1; J gene: TRBJ1-1; clone size: -; V gene: TRBV4-1; CDR3 protein: CASSQGTGPDNTEAFF; CDR3 DNA: TGCGCCAGCAGCCAGGGGACAGGCCCAGACAACACTGAAGCTTTCTTT
D gene: -; J gene: TRBJ1-1; clone size: -; V gene: TRBV7-2; CDR3 protein: CASSTQGNTEAFF; CDR3 DNA: TGTGCCAGCAGCACACAGGGGAACACTGAAGCTTTCTTT
D gene: TRBD1; J gene: TRBJ1-1; clone size: -; V gene: TRBV13; CDR3 protein: CASSPGQVQAFF; CDR3 DNA: TGTGCCAGCAGCCCCGGACAGGTTCAAGCTTTCTTT